This TCR beta chain was profiled in a study of human T cells and chemical hapten exposure. TCRdb reprocessed the RACE reads with MiXCR, giving one entry per CDR3 protein. In the table there are 90,000 to 110,000 distinct CDR3 sequences, about a tenth of which are singletons. Study-wide results and limits: Controls had significantly fewer large CDR3 similarity clusters than were formed by expanded TCRs. Counts of TCRs above 1 in 1000 frequency stayed unchanged with DPC sensitization. There was a positive correlation between PT1 expanded TCR counts and patch test score.

Comments on this clonotype: Antigen unknown.

Trimming took off 8 bases at V and 4 bases at J, with 12 bases between the two ends. CDR3 size: 13 residues. CDR1 is KGHSH and CDR2 is LQKENI in the germline V gene. The time point denotes: patch test 2, 6 weeks after DPC sensitization. The sample's treatment: therapeutic diphenylcyclopropenone sensitization with weekly scalp DPC. Sample: whole blood, taken in connection with sensitization to the hapten diphenylcyclopropenone (DPC). The clonotype originates from a middle-aged woman with alopecia areata. Some clones in this sample may be carry-over from other donors' samples. The J gene is TRBJ1-5, the V gene TRBV18, with TRBD1 as a possible D gene (6 bases). In DNA, the CDR3 is TGTGCCAGCGCGGCAGGGGAGAATCAGCCCCAGCATTTT. Translation gives CASAAGENQPQHF.